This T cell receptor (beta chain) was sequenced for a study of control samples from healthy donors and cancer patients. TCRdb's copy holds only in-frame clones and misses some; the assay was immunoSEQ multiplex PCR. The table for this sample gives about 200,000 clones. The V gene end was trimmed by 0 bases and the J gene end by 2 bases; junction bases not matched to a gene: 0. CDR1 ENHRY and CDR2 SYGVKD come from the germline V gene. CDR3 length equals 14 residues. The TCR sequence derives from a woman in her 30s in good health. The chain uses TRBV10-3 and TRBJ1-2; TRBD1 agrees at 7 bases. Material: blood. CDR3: CAISESDRNYGYTF. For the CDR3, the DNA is TGTGCCATCAGTGAGTCGGACAGGAACTATGGCTACACCTTC.